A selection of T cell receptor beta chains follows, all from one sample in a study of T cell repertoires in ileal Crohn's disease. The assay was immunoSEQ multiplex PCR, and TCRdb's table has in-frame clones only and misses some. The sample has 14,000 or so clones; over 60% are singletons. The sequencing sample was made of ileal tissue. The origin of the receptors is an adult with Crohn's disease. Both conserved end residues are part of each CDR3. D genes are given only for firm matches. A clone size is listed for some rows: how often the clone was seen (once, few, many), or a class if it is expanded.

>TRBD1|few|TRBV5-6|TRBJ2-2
CASSLANRGTGETGELFF
TGTGCCAGCAGCTTGGCCAACAGGGGGACAGGGGAGACCGGGGAGCTGTTTTTT
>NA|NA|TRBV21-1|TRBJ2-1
CASTLLEQFF
TGTGCCAGCACACTACTCGAGCAGTTCTTC
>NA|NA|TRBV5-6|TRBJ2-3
CASSSSTDTQYF
TGTGCCAGCAGCTCTTCCACAGATACGCAGTATTTT
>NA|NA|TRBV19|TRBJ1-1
CASSMYMNTEAFF
TGTGCCAGTAGTATGTACATGAACACTGAAGCTTTCTTT
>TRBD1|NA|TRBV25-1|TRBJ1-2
CASSDLTGLGYTF
TGTGCCAGCAGTGACCTGACAGGGCTCGGCTACACCTTC
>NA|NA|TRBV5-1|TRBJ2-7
CASSLEALAGYEQYF
TGCGCCAGCAGCTTGGAGGCGCTAGCCGGCTACGAGCAGTACTTC
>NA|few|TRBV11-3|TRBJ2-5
CASSFNQETQYF
TGTGCCAGCAGCTTTAACCAAGAGACCCAGTACTTC
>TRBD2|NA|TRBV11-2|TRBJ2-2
CASSLRGANTGELFF
TGTGCCAGCAGCTTACGGGGGGCGAACACCGGGGAGCTGTTTTTT
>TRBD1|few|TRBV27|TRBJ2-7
CASSSRDRAYEQYF
TGTGCCAGCAGTTCCCGGGACAGAGCCTACGAGCAGTACTTC
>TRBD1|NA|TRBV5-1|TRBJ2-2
CASSYRGSSNTGELFF
TGCGCCAGCAGCTACAGGGGAAGCTCGAACACCGGGGAGCTGTTTTTT
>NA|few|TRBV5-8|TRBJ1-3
CASSLFQNTIYF
TGTGCCAGCAGCTTGTTTCAAAACACCATATATTTT
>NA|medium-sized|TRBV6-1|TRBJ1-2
CASSRDIYYGYTF
TGTGCCAGCAGCAGGGACATTTACTATGGCTACACCTTC
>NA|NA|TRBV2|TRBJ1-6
CASSRDTGFNSPLHF
TGTGCCAGCAGTCGGGACACCGGATTTAATTCACCCCTCCACTTT
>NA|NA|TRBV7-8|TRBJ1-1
CASSSPGGGQNTEAFF
TGTGCCAGCAGCTCCCCCGGGGGGGGACAGAACACTGAAGCTTTCTTT
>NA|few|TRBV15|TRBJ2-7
CATSRQGLNEQYF
TGTGCCACCAGCAGACAGGGCCTGAACGAGCAGTACTTC
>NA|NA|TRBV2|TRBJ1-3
CAITPRGPGNTIYF
TGTGCCATCACGCCCCGGGGTCCTGGAAACACCATATATTTT
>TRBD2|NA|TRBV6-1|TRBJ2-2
CASSASGGASGELFF
TGTGCCAGCAGCGCCAGCGGGGGGGCGTCCGGGGAGCTGTTTTTT
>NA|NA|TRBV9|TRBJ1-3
CASSVAAGNSGNTIYF
TGTGCCAGCAGCGTAGCTGCAGGGAACTCTGGAAACACCATATATTTT
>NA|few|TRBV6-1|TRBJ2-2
CASSLPWGGGGELFF
TGTGCCAGCAGTCTCCCGTGGGGGGGCGGCGGGGAGCTGTTTTTT
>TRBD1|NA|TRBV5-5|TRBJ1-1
CASSPWDRQNTEAFF
TGTGCCAGCAGCCCATGGGACAGGCAGAACACTGAAGCTTTCTTT
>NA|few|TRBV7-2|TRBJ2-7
CASSQAGGPSYEQYF
TGTGCCAGCAGCCAAGCCGGGGGGCCCTCCTACGAGCAGTACTTC
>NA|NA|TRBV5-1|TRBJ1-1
CASSTLTGPEAFF
TGCGCCAGCAGCACTTTGACAGGACCCGAAGCTTTCTTT
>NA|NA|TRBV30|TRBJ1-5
CAWSTREGGVNQPQHF
TGTGCCTGGAGCACCCGGGAAGGGGGGGTCAATCAGCCCCAGCATTTT
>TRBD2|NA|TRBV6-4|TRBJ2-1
CASSEVSGGHGEQFF
TGTGCCAGCAGTGAGGTTAGCGGGGGCCACGGTGAGCAGTTCTTC
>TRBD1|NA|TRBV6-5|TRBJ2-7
CASSYSPGQGVHEQYF
TGTGCCAGCAGTTACTCGCCCGGACAGGGGGTCCACGAGCAGTACTTC
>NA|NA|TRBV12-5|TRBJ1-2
CASGPSGDTRSRNYGYTF
TGTGCTAGTGGCCCAAGTGGGGACACAAGGTCAAGGAACTATGGCTACACCTTC
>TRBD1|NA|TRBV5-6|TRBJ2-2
CASSLAGTGVTGELFF
TGTGCCAGCAGCTTGGCCGGGACAGGGGTCACCGGGGAGCTGTTTTTT
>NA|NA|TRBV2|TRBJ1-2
CASSVAADYGYTF
TGTGCCAGCAGTGTTGCCGCAGACTATGGCTACACCTTC
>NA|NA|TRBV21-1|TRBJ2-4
CASSKRKGDKNIQYF
TGTGCCAGCAGCAAACGGAAGGGGGACAAAAACATTCAGTACTTC
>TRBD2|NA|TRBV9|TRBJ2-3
CASSVAARGGADTQYF
TGTGCCAGCAGCGTAGCCGCGCGGGGGGGGGCAGATACGCAGTATTTT
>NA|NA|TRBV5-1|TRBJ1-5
CASRRGVNQPQHF
TGCGCCAGCAGACGGGGAGTCAATCAGCCCCAGCATTTT
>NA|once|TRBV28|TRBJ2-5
CVATGREETQYF
TGTGTCGCGACAGGACGGGAAGAGACCCAGTACTTC
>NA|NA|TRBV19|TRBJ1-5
CASSAGRPQHF
TGTGCCAGTAGCGCGGGTCGGCCCCAGCATTTT
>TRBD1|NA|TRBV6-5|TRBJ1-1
CASSPQGARGTEAFF
TGTGCCAGCAGCCCACAGGGGGCGCGTGGCACTGAAGCTTTCTTT
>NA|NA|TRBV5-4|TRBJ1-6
CASSLGAGAYNSPLHF
TGTGCCAGCAGCTTGGGGGCAGGGGCCTATAATTCACCCCTCCACTTT
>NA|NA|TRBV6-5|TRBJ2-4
CASSYGGEAYF
TGTGCCAGCAGTTACGGAGGGGAGGCGTACTTC
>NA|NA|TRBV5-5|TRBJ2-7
CASSLSRVSYEQYF
TGTGCCAGCAGCTTGTCTCGGGTCTCCTACGAGCAGTACTTC
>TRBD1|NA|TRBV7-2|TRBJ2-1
CASSSGWGQGRGEQFF
TGTGCCAGCAGCTCCGGGTGGGGACAGGGTCGTGGTGAGCAGTTCTTC
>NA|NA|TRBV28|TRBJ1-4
CASLPPDGSEKLFF
TGTGCCAGCCTCCCCCCAGACGGGTCTGAAAAACTGTTTTTT
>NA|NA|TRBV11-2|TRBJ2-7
CASSYYTDSSYEQYF
TGTGCCAGCAGCTATTACACCGACAGCTCCTACGAGCAGTACTTC
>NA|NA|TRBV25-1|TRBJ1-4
CASSDGGRLGEKLFF
TGTGCCAGCAGTGATGGGGGGAGGTTAGGTGAAAAACTGTTTTTT
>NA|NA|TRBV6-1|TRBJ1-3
CASSDRGNGNTIYF
TGTGCCAGCAGTGACAGGGGAAATGGAAACACCATATATTTT
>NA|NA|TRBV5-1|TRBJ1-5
CASSLAGQLGQPQHF
TGCGCCAGCAGCTTGGCCGGACAGCTCGGTCAGCCCCAGCATTTT
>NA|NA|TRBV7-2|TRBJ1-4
CASSFPGTGKLFF
TGTGCCAGCAGCTTCCCGGGAACTGGAAAACTGTTTTTT
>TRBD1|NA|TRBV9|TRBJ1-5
CASSKTGGGDQPQHF
TGTGCCAGCAGCAAAACAGGGGGAGGGGATCAGCCCCAGCATTTT
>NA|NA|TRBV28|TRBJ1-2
CASSPPFNYGYTF
TGTGCCAGCAGCCCCCCCTTTAACTATGGCTACACCTTC
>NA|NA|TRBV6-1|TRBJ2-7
CASSELRGSSYEQYF
TGTGCCAGCAGTGAATTGAGGGGGAGCTCCTACGAGCAGTACTTC
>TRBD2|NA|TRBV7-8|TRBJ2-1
CASSLGLAEYNEQFF
TGTGCCAGCAGCTTAGGGCTAGCGGAGTACAATGAGCAGTTCTTC
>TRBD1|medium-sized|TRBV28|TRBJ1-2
CASRYNRGFNYGYTF
TGTGCCAGCAGATACAACAGGGGGTTTAACTATGGCTACACCTTC
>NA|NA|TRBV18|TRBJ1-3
CASSPGIADRNRNTIYF
TGTGCCAGCTCACCAGGTATAGCGGATCGGAATCGAAACACCATATATTTT
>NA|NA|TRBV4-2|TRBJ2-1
CASRGMQGRVNEQFF
TGTGCCAGCAGGGGTATGCAGGGAAGAGTAAATGAGCAGTTCTTC
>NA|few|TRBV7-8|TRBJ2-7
CASSLRSFPSSYEQYF
TGTGCCAGCAGCCTTAGATCATTCCCTAGCTCCTACGAGCAGTACTTC